This T cell receptor (beta chain) appears in the sequencing data of a study of neurological immune-mediated disorders. General study findings and limits: Subjects shared no identical expanded-clone CDR3 amino acid sequences, suggesting private TCR-beta repertoires in all groups. HTLV-1-associated myelopathy had the most TCR clonal expansion, while multiple sclerosis had the least, a level that fell below healthy controls. When the repertoires were grouped phylogenetically, those of 18 of the 34 multiple sclerosis patients came together in a single cluster of related CDR3 sequences, which points to a possible repertoire-level signature.

This clonotype was counted at least ten times. The antigen remains unidentified. Germline is not matched at one junction end, which may reflect a read error. Germline CDR1 is SGDLS and CDR2 is YYNGEE. The CDR3 length is 14 residues. The cDNA was synthesized by 5'RACE incorporating 10-nucleotide random UMIs. TCRdb re-called the 5' RACE reads with MiXCR, one entry per CDR3 protein. The data show about 58,000 distinct CDR3 sequences, 3% to 4.5% seen once. The receptor's source is a young man with multiple sclerosis. The specimen sequenced was PBMCs. The chain couples TRBV9 to TRBJ2-7, with D perhaps matching TRBD1 or TRBD2 (6 bases each). The CDR3 coding sequence is TGTGCCAGCAACGTAAGGGGGGAGTCCTACGAGCAGTACTTC. Protein: CASNVRGESYEQYF.